This TCR beta chain was recovered during a study of brain T cells in children with intractable seizures. General study results and limits: Viral specificity was inferred only from CDR3 similarity; HCMV serostatus was unknown. Pre-surgery blood may have been undersampled, hiding some clones.

TCRdb's copy holds only in-frame clones and misses some; the assay was immunoSEQ multiplex PCR. The sample has about 64,000 clones, roughly 95% seen once. Germline assignment: CDR1 SGHRS and CDR2 YFSETQ. CDR3 length: 13 amino acids. V was trimmed by 5 bases and J by 3 bases, leaving 11 bases between them. Concerning this clone: The antigen is unknown.

The material was peripheral blood, obtained at surgery. V and J are TRBV5-1 and TRBJ1-2; D uncertain. The TCR was taken from a boy under two years old with focal cortical dysplasia and intractable seizures. For the CDR3, the DNA is TGCGCCAGCAGGGGCGAGGTCTACTATGGCTACACCTTC. Translation: CASRGEVYYGYTF.